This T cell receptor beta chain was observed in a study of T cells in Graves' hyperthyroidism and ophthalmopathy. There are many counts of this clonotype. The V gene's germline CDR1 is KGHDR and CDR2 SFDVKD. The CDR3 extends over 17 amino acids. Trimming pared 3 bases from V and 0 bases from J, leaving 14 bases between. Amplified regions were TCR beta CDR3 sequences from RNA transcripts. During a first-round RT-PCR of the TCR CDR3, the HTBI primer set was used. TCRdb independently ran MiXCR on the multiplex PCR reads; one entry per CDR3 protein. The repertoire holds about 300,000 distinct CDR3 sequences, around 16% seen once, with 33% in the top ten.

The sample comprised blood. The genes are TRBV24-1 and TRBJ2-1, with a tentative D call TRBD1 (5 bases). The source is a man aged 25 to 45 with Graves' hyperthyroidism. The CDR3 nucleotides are TGTGCCACCAGTGATCAGGGCTCGGGCAGCTCCTACAATGAGCAGTTCTTC. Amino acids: CATSDQGSGSSYNEQFF.